This is a list of T cell receptor beta chains from one sample in a study of identical twins. TCRdb itself ran the 5' RACE reads through MiXCR, one entry per CDR3 protein. The table shows roughly 230,000 distinct CDR3 sequences, with about 8.3% occurring only once. In addition, the sample was reused for a study of yellow fever vaccine responses in identical twins.

Material: CD8+ T cells sorted from blood. The receptors were gathered from a young woman in good health. The CDR3 runs from the conserved cysteine through the conserved F or W. A D gene is named only where the DNA matches it firmly. Size values are once, few and many counts, or a class for expanded clones, and some rows have none.

d_call j_call v_call clone_size cdr3_nt cdr3_aa
TRBD1 TRBJ1-5 TRBV12-3/TRBV12-4 - TGTGCCAGCAGTTTAGGAACAGGGGGATTGCCCCAGCATTTT CASSLGTGGLPQHF
TRBD2 TRBJ2-1 TRBV29-1 many TGCAGCGGGATAATACTAGGTACTAGCGGGGCATACAATGAGCAGTTCTTC CSGIILGTSGAYNEQFF
- TRBJ2-5 TRBV12-3/TRBV12-4 - TGTGCCAGCAGTTTTTGGCAGGACAAAGGGTTGGAGACCCAGTACTTC CASSFWQDKGLETQYF
- TRBJ2-3 TRBV7-9 few TGTGCCAGCAGCGCCGAGACAGGCTCAGGCGCAGATACGCAGTATTTT CASSAETGSGADTQYF
- TRBJ2-5 TRBV6-1 - TGTGCCAGCAGTGAACAGGGAGCGGGTCAAGAGACCCAGTACTTC CASSEQGAGQETQYF
TRBD2 TRBJ2-1 TRBV24-1 few TGTGCCACCAGTGAGTTGACTAGCGGGAGGGCCGATGAGCAGTTCTTC CATSELTSGRADEQFF
- TRBJ2-3 TRBV13 few TGTGCCAGCAGCTTAGCTCTTCCCGGGACGTATAGCACAGATACGCAGTATTTT CASSLALPGTYSTDTQYF
TRBD2 TRBJ2-1 TRBV28 many TGTGCCAGCAGCAAGCTTACTAGCGGGGGATACAATGAGCAGTTCTTC CASSKLTSGGYNEQFF
- TRBJ2-3 TRBV7-2 many TGTGCCAGCAGCTTAGGATCTAGCGGCACAGATACGCAGTATTTT CASSLGSSGTDTQYF
- TRBJ1-1 TRBV7-2 few TGTGCCAGCAGCTTAGCGGCAGGATCGGCTTTCTTT CASSLAAGSAFF
TRBD1 TRBJ2-1 TRBV19 - TGTGCCAGTAGTATAATAGCAGGGGGCTTGAATGAGCAGTTCTTC CASSIIAGGLNEQFF
- TRBJ2-5 TRBV7-9 few TGTGCCAGCACCTCTGGAGGTTTGGAGACCCAGTACTTC CASTSGGLETQYF
TRBD1 TRBJ2-7 TRBV27 few TGTGCCAGCAGTGGGGACAGGGGGTTCTACGAGCAGTACTTC CASSGDRGFYEQYF
TRBD2 TRBJ2-2 TRBV15 few TGTGCCACCAGCGGACTAGCGGGGCCCACCGGGGAGCTGTTTTTT CATSGLAGPTGELFF
TRBD1 TRBJ2-1 TRBV10-3 many TGTGCCATCAGTGAGTCGCGGACAGGCGATGAGCAGTTCTTC CAISESRTGDEQFF
- TRBJ2-1 TRBV3-1 many TGTGCCAGCAGCCAAGGGCCAGGGGGGTACAATGAGCAGTTCTTC CASSQGPGGYNEQFF
- TRBJ2-7 TRBV25-1 few TGTGCCAGCAGCGGCACTAGCCTGGGGCCCTACGAGCAGTACTTC CASSGTSLGPYEQYF
- TRBJ2-7 TRBV20-1 - TGCAGTGCCCTAGCTCAGGGTTCCCACGAGCAGTACTTC CSALAQGSHEQYF
- TRBJ1-1 TRBV7-2 few TGTGCCAGCAGCCCCAATGCGGGAATGTACACTGAAGCTTTCTTT CASSPNAGMYTEAFF
TRBD2 TRBJ2-2 TRBV28 - TGTGCCAGCAGTTTTTGGTCTAGCGGGAACACCGGGGAGCTGTTTTTT CASSFWSSGNTGELFF
- TRBJ2-7 TRBV12-3/TRBV12-4 - TGTGCCAGCAGGCGGACAGCATACTACGAGCAGTACTTC CASRRTAYYEQYF
- TRBJ1-2 TRBV12-3/TRBV12-4 - TGTGCCAGCAGTTTAGCCCCGGTGAACTATGGCTACACCTTC CASSLAPVNYGYTF
- TRBJ1-4 TRBV4-2 - TGTGCCAGCAGCCTCGGGAGGCCTAATGAAAAACTGTTTTTT CASSLGRPNEKLFF
- TRBJ2-7 TRBV4-3 - TGCGCCAGCAGCCAAGCCGTGGGAAACTACGAGCAGTACTTC CASSQAVGNYEQYF
- TRBJ2-5 TRBV9 few TGTGCCAGCAGCGTGGGGGGGGGCAACCAAGAGACCCAGTACTTC CASSVGGGNQETQYF
TRBD2 TRBJ2-5 TRBV5-6 many TGTGCCAGCAGCTTGGGAGCGGGGGGGCTCCAAGAGACCCAGTACTTC CASSLGAGGLQETQYF
- TRBJ2-1 TRBV7-9 few TGTGCCAGCAGCTTAGCGGCGTCCAATGAGCAGTTCTTC CASSLAASNEQFF